This T cell receptor beta chain is from a study of blood T cell repertoires in COVID-19. Across the whole study: Sites in the United States, Italy and Spain provided acute and convalescent COVID-19 samples. From T cells, B-cell-depleted T cells, or PBMCs came the material, which was cDNA or gDNA.

The CDR3 is 15 residues long. Germline lookup yields CDR1 SGHNT and CDR2 YYREEE (reference sequence). V was clipped by 0 bases and J by 4 bases; unmatched bases: 2. Followed longitudinally, the Seattle patients had been enrolled during active infection. Authors' processing steps: Estimation of nucleated cell counts relied on the amplification of reference gene primers. Clones were sequenced by immunoSEQ multiplex PCR, and TCRdb holds only the in-frame ones, with some missing. V, J and clone size are taken as reported in that table, and D and trimming were inferred from the DNA itself. This table holds roughly 250,000 clones, approximately 91% found once.

The sequence came from a man aged 25-40 years with COVID-19, enrolled during active disease. This sequence joins TRBV5-4 and TRBJ2-7; TRBD2 matches at 12 bases. The sample taken for sequencing was peripheral blood. CDR3 sequence: CASSLATSGGYEQYF. CDR3 DNA sequence: TGTGCCAGCAGCTTGGCCACTAGCGGGGGGTACGAGCAGTACTTC.